A single sample gave rise to the 2 T cell receptor beta chains below, sequenced in a study of cytomegalovirus exposure and HLA in healthy donors (dated by TCRdb to the late 2010s). Library preparation used the immunoSEQ multiplex PCR assay. TCRdb mirrors the immuneACCESS table, restricted to in-frame sequences. Some clones are absent from its copies; in checked studies, under half trace to an unresolved V gene, and the reason for the others is unknown. Here the sample has around 170,000 clones; 88% occur a single time. Jointly, the top ten make up about 2.7% of the sample. Sequenced: PBMCs. The source is a man aged 18 to 29 in good health and CMV-seronegative.

CDR3 in DNA: TGTGCCAGCTCACCGCCGCGGGAAGAGGGGGAGCTGTTTTTT. Translating gives CASSPPREEGELFF. This chain joins TRBV18 and TRBJ2-2, with a weak D call TRBD2 (6 bases). There are 14 residues in the CDR3. In germline, CDR1 is KGHSH, CDR2 LQKENI. V was clipped by 3 bases and J by 8 bases, with 13 bases between them.

V is TRBV5-1 and J is TRBJ2-5; 7 bases are shared with TRBD2. CDR3 length: 14 amino acids. V shed 3 bases and J 9 bases; nucleotides not matched to a gene: 11. Germline CDR1 SGHRS, CDR2 YFSETQ. The CDR3, as DNA: TGCGCCAGCAGCTCCCAAACTAGCGTCCGGGCCCAGTACTTC. Translation: CASSSQTSVRAQYF.